Each of the 32 T cell receptor beta chains below was sequenced from the same sample in a study. Each CDR3 protein is one row after TCRdb ran MiXCR on the RT-PCR reads. The sample has more than 550,000 distinct CDR3 sequences, around 14% seen once. The sample comprised memory CD4+ T cells from blood. Receptors originate from a female donor in good health, serving as a healthy control.

V is TRBV5-1 and J is TRBJ2-1, with TRBD2 identical over 7 bases. The germline V gene has CDR1 SGHRS and CDR2 YFSETQ. This CDR3 has 14 amino acids. The V and J ends lost 1 base and 8 bases, in that order; junction bases with no gene match: 6. The chain's CDR3 is CASSLLGAGDEQFF. In nucleotides, the CDR3 is TGCGCCAGCAGCTTGCTTGGGGCGGGGGATGAGCAGTTCTTC. Full variable domain (missing parts from reference TRBV5-1 and TRBJ2-1): KAGVTQTPRYLIKTRGQQVTLSCSPISGHRSVSWYQQTPGQGLQFLFEYFSETQRNKGNFPGRFSGRQFSNSRSEMNVSTLELGDSALYLCASSLLGAGDEQFFGPGTRLTVL.

The chain carries TRBV20-1 and TRBJ2-3, with a possible D match to TRBD1 (5 bases). The germline gives CDR1 DFQATT, CDR2 SNEGSKA (reference sequence). The CDR3 runs to 14 residues. The V end lost 0 bases, the J end lost 5 bases, and 12 bases lay between the germline ends. CDR3 in DNA: TGCAGTGCTAGAGACAGGGCGATCCGAGATACGCAGTATTTT. Translation: CSARDRAIRDTQYF.

This clonotype turned up a few times. The chain links TRBV12-3 or TRBV12-4 to TRBJ1-6; tentatively, D is TRBD1 (5 bases). This CDR3 has 16 amino acids. V lost 5 bases and J lost 4, with 15 bases in between. CDR3 sequence reads: CASSRDVGNYNSPLHF. DNA for the CDR3: TGTGCCAGCAGTAGGGACGTGGGGAATTATAATTCACCCCTCCACTTT.

This chain links TRBV5-6 with TRBJ2-7; the D gene could be TRBD1 or TRBD2 (5 bases each). Germline V gene data show CDR1 as SGHDT and CDR2 as YYEEEE. Trimming stripped 3 bases from V and 0 bases from J, with 10 bases between. This CDR3 is built from 14 residues. The CDR3 protein is CASSWGTSSYEQYF. In DNA form, the CDR3 reads TGTGCCAGCAGCTGGGGGACCAGCTCCTACGAGCAGTACTTC.

This clonotype has just a few counts. DNA for the CDR3: TGCGCCAGCAGCCAAGAAGGGAGGAGCCAGTACTTC. Translating it yields CASSQEGRSQYF. The gene calls are TRBV4-3 and TRBJ2-5; maybe TRBD2 (6 bases). Germline V lookup: CDR1 LGHNA, CDR2 YSLEER. CDR3 length: 12 amino acids. Deletions cut 0 bases from V and 10 bases from J, with 9 bases between.

As for this clonotype: Compared with germline, one end of the junction differs, possibly owing to a read error. J is TRBJ2-7 and V is TRBV4-3, with 11 bases aligning to TRBD1. The CDR3 contains 20 residues. From germline, CDR1 is LGHNA and CDR2 YSLEER. CDR3 in DNA: TGCGCCAGCAGCCAAGATCGCGGGAGTGCGTCATGGACAGGGGGCTACGAGCGGTACTTC. It encodes CASSQDRGSASWTGGYERYF.

This clonotype was found a few times. The J gene is TRBJ1-2, the V gene TRBV29-1, with TRBD1 as a possible D gene (5 bases). The ends were cut back, 4 bases at V and 5 bases at J, with 14 bases in the middle. The CDR3 has 13 residues. CDR1 is SQVTM, CDR2 ANQGSEA, per germline. The CDR3 region has the DNA TGCAGCGTTGGGGGGTCCGCGAAGTATGGCTACACCTTC. This sequence encodes CSVGGSAKYGYTF.

This clonotype was seen at least ten times. The chain employs TRBV6-5 and TRBJ2-7; 9 bases align to TRBD1. The CDR3 totals 15 residues. Trimming took 4 bases from V and 4 from J; bases not matched to a gene: 8. The V gene's germline CDR1 is MNHEY and CDR2 SVGAGI. The CDR3 DNA is TGTGCCAGCAGTTTCGCCGGGACAGGGCTTTACGAGCAGTACTTC. Translated: CASSFAGTGLYEQYF.

The chain links TRBV20-1 to TRBJ2-5; no reliable D call. CDR3 length equals 13 residues. The V and J ends lost 2 bases and 7 bases respectively, with 14 bases between them. The germline V gene encodes CDR1 DFQATT and CDR2 SNEGSKA (reference sequence). The CDR3: CSARPLSQWTQYF. The DNA for the CDR3 is TGCAGTGCTAGACCGCTGAGTCAGTGGACCCAGTACTTC.

V and J are TRBV5-4 and TRBJ2-6, with D uncertain. The germline gives CDR1 SGHNT, CDR2 YYREEE (reference sequence). The CDR3 consists of 15 residues. The ends were cut back, 4 bases at V and 0 bases at J, with 8 bases in the middle. This chain's CDR3 is CASSTQSSGANVLTF. Here the CDR3 DNA reads TGTGCCAGCAGCACCCAGAGCTCTGGGGCCAACGTCCTGACTTTC.

V usage is TRBV5-6 and J usage is TRBJ1-2; TRBD1 matches 8 bases. Per germline, CDR1 SGHDT and CDR2 YYEEEE. J gave up 7 bases and V 0 bases, and 8 bases lay outside the gene matches. The CDR3 length is 15 residues. The CDR3 sequence is CASSLGYRQGIGYTF. DNA for the CDR3: TGTGCCAGCAGCTTGGGTTACAGACAGGGGATTGGCTACACCTTC. Full variable domain (remainder filled in from reference TRBV5-6 and TRBJ1-2): DAGVTQSPTHLIKTRGQQVTLRCSPKSGHDTVSWYQQALGQGPQFIFQYYEEEERQRGNFPDRFSGHQFPNYSSELNVNALLLGDSALYLCASSLGYRQGIGYTFGSGTRLTVV.

This chain uses TRBV3-1 with TRBJ2-2, with D possibly being TRBD1 or TRBD2 (6 bases each). The length of the CDR3 is 15 residues. Trimming removed 3 bases at V and 7 bases at J, with 15 bases between. Germline lookup yields CDR1 LGHDT and CDR2 YNNKEL (reference sequence). CDR3 loop: CASSQRGGLIGELFF. Here the CDR3 DNA reads TGTGCCAGCAGCCAGAGAGGGGGGTTGATCGGGGAGCTGTTTTTT.

This clonotype came up a few times. V usage is TRBV18 and J usage is TRBJ2-3; 10 bases agree with TRBD2. The CDR3 loop spans 15 amino acids. Germline CDR1 reads KGHSH; CDR2 reads LQKENI. V trimming: 4 bases; J trimming: 2 bases; junction bases outside the gene matches: 3. The CDR3 spells CASSRTSGITDTQYF. CDR3 coding DNA: TGTGCCAGCTCACGGACTAGCGGAATCACAGATACGCAGTATTTT.

Here the CDR3 reads CASSLAGQWVVQYF. The CDR3 region has the DNA TGTGCCAGCAGCTTAGCAGGACAGTGGGTCGTTCAGTACTTC. The rearrangement links TRBV11-2 to TRBJ2-4; a weak D match, TRBD1 (6 bases). Deletions cut 1 base from V and 11 bases from J, with 15 bases between. The CDR3 contains 14 residues. Germline CDR1 is SGHAT and CDR2 is FQNNGV.

The chain carries TRBV9 and TRBJ2-1; 7 nucleotides align to TRBD2. In germline, CDR1 is SGDLS, CDR2 YYNGEE. With 0 bases clipped from V and 2 bases from J, the junction kept 8 bases outside the gene matches. This CDR3 has 17 amino acids. CDR3 amino acids: CASSVGLAGVPYNEQFF. The CDR3 nucleotides read TGTGCCAGCAGCGTAGGGCTGGCGGGAGTGCCCTACAATGAGCAGTTCTTC.

The sample holds a few counts of this clonotype. The chain has TRBV28 and TRBJ1-5; D gene unclear. Germline V gene data show CDR1 as MDHEN and CDR2 as SYDVKM. The CDR3 sequence is 16 residues long. Trimming stripped 4 bases from V and 0 bases from J, with 13 bases between. In nucleotides, the CDR3 is TGTGCCAGCAGTTCTCCTACATACGATAGCAATCAGCCCCAGCATTTT. Translated, it gives CASSSPTYDSNQPQHF.

This chain uses TRBV3-1 with TRBJ1-1, with no clear D. The CDR3 length is 16 residues. The germline CDR1 and CDR2 sequences are LGHDT and YNNKEL (reference sequence). The V end lost 7 bases, the J end lost 1 base, and 19 bases lay between the germline ends. CDR3 DNA: TGTGCCAGCAAACCCCGACGGAGAAGTTCGAACACTGAAGCTTTCTTT. Protein: CASKPRRRSSNTEAFF.

This clonotype has just a few counts. The V and J genes are TRBV29-1 and TRBJ1-1; TRBD1 agrees at 8 bases. This CDR3 spans 13 amino acids. With V trimmed by 6 bases and J by 0 bases, 3 bases remained unmatched. Germline loops: CDR1 SQVTM, CDR2 ANQGSEA. The CDR3 spells CSVGTGMNTEAFF. CDR3 sequence (DNA): TGCAGCGTGGGGACAGGAATGAACACTGAAGCTTTCTTT. The full variable domain, rest sourced from reference TRBV29-1 and TRBJ1-1, is SAVISQKPSRDICQRGTSLTIQCQVDSQVTMMFWYRQQPGQSLTLIATANQGSEATYESGFVIDKFPISRPNLTFSTLTVSNMSPEDSSIYLCSVGTGMNTEAFFGQGTRLTVV.

CDR3 sequence: CASSPGTGGLRSSYEQYF. In DNA, the CDR3 is TGTGCCAGCAGCCCTGGGACAGGGGGCCTAAGGAGCTCCTACGAGCAGTACTTC. The chain has TRBV3-1 and TRBJ2-7; TRBD1 matches at 12 bases. This CDR3 has 18 amino acids. CDR1 and CDR2 from the germline V gene are LGHDT and YNNKEL (reference sequence). V gave up 4 bases and J gave up 0 bases; unmatched junction bases: 10.

This clonotype was seen ten or more times. The V call is TRBV20-1, the J call TRBJ2-1; 10 bases fit TRBD2. The V gene end was trimmed by 7 bases and the J gene end by 1 base; junction bases not matched to a gene: 13. Germline-derived CDR1 and CDR2 are DFQATT and SNEGSKA (reference sequence). This CDR3 has 17 residues. The CDR3 region is CSVWPAGGRMSYNEQFF. CDR3 bases: TGCAGTGTTTGGCCAGCGGGAGGGCGTATGTCCTACAATGAGCAGTTCTTC.

This clonotype was seen at least ten times. The chain links TRBV20-1 to TRBJ1-2; TRBD1 matches 7 bases. The CDR3 is 12 residues long. Germline CDR1 DFQATT, CDR2 SNEGSKA (reference sequence). The CDR3 region has the DNA TGCAGCGCCAGGGGGGCTAACTATGGCTACACCTTC. It is translated as CSARGANYGYTF.

The chain is built from TRBV27 and TRBJ2-1; D may be TRBD2 (6 bases). The CDR3 length is 17 residues. The germline V and J ends were trimmed by 5 bases and 5 bases, with 22 bases remaining between them. Germline V lookup: CDR1 MNHEY, CDR2 SMNVEV (reference sequence). This chain's CDR3 is CASSPPPSSGSNNEQFF. The CDR3 nucleotides read TGTGCCAGCAGTCCCCCCCCTAGTAGCGGCTCGAACAATGAGCAGTTCTTC.

This chain uses TRBV5-1 with TRBJ1-3; D might be TRBD1 (5 bases). Trimming cost V 5 bases and J 4 bases, with 13 bases left between them. The CDR3 spans 14 residues. Per germline, CDR1 SGHRS and CDR2 YFSETQ. The CDR3, as DNA: TGCGCCAGCAGGCTTGGGGCTGAAGGAAACACCATATATTTT. Translating gives CASRLGAEGNTIYF. The whole variable domain, remainder taken from reference TRBV5-1 and TRBJ1-3, is KAGVTQTPRYLIKTRGQQVTLSCSPISGHRSVSWYQQTPGQGLQFLFEYFSETQRNKGNFPGRFSGRQFSNSRSEMNVSTLELGDSALYLCASRLGAEGNTIYFGEGSWLTVV.

This sequence joins TRBV28 and TRBJ2-2; D gene unclear. The CDR3 is 15 amino acids. Germline values: CDR1 MDHEN, CDR2 SYDVKM. V lost 8 bases, J lost 4 bases, and 17 bases lay in between. This CDR3 is CASAYLIFGTGELFF. CDR3 nucleotide sequence: TGTGCCAGCGCTTATCTAATCTTTGGCACCGGGGAGCTGTTTTTT. The whole variable domain, filled in from reference TRBV28 and TRBJ2-2, reads DVKVTQSSRYLVKRTGEKVFLECVQDMDHENMFWYRQDPGLGLRLIYFSYDVKMKEKGDIPEGYSVSREKKERFSLILESASTNQTSMYLCASAYLIFGTGELFFGEGSRLTVL.

This clonotype was found a few times. CDR3 protein: CASSRQVGGVGETQYF. The CDR3 DNA reads TGTGCCAGCAGCCGACAGGTGGGGGGAGTCGGTGAGACCCAGTACTTC. The chain employs TRBV4-2 and TRBJ2-5; D tentatively fits TRBD1 or TRBD2 (6 bases each). Trimming shortened V by 4 bases and J by 5 bases, and 20 bases separated the two germline ends. Germline assignment: CDR1 LGHNA and CDR2 YNFKEQ. The CDR3 has 16 residues.

The rearrangement uses TRBV5-8 and TRBJ1-4, with a possible D match to TRBD1 (5 bases). The germline V gene encodes CDR1 SGHTS and CDR2 YDEGEE. V lost 4 bases and J lost 3, with 13 bases in between. The CDR3 runs to 15 residues. CDR3 region: CASSAFGGANEKLFF. CDR3 DNA sequence: TGTGCCAGCAGCGCGTTCGGGGGTGCTAATGAAAAACTGTTTTTT. The variable domain in full, with the rest retrieved from reference TRBV5-8 and TRBJ1-4, is EAGVTQSPTHLIKTRGQQATLRCSPISGHTSVYWYQQALGLGLQFLLWYDEGEERNRGNFPPRFSGRQFPNYSSELNVNALELEDSALYLCASSAFGGANEKLFFGSGTQLSVL.

The chain links TRBV28 to TRBJ2-3; D is undetermined. Germline V gene lookup returns CDR1 MDHEN and CDR2 SYDVKM. The CDR3 runs 12 residues. Trimming pared 8 bases from V and 3 bases from J, leaving 9 bases between. This chain's CDR3 is CASAYRTDTQYF. The CDR3, as DNA: TGTGCCAGCGCCTACAGAACAGATACGCAGTATTTT.

For this clonotype: A much larger clone differs by one base, so this may be a read error. This chain uses TRBV20-1 with TRBJ2-3, with D possibly TRBD1 on 6 matching bases. The CDR3 contains 11 residues. The germline V gene encodes CDR1 DFQATT and CDR2 SNEGSKA (reference sequence). CDR3 in amino acids: CSAVRTDTEYF. Written as DNA, the CDR3 is TGCAGTGCTGTCCGGACAGATACGGAGTATTTT.

The J gene is TRBJ1-2, the V gene TRBV7-2, with D uncertain. Trimming pared 5 bases from V and 5 bases from J, leaving 15 bases between. Looked up from germline, CDR1 is SGHTA and CDR2 is FQGNSA. The length of the CDR3 is 14 residues. The CDR3 nucleotides are TGTGCCAGCAGCCCTGGACCCGGTTTATATGGCTACACCTTC. Its translation: CASSPGPGLYGYTF.

This clonotype was observed a few times. The chain employs TRBV3-1 and TRBJ2-1; either TRBD1 or TRBD2 may supply D (5 bases each). V was trimmed by 3 bases and J by 1 base, leaving 16 bases between them. Germline V CDR1 and CDR2: LGHDT, YNNKEL (reference sequence). CDR3 size: 17 residues. The CDR3 region has the DNA TGTGCCAGCAGCCATGGCGGTCTCGGGGCGTCCTACAATGAGCAGTTCTTC. This translates into CASSHGGLGASYNEQFF.

This clonotype showed up many times. The CDR3 DNA sequence: TGTGCCAGCAGCCGTAGAGGCGAAGGTACGCAGTATTTT. This sequence encodes CASSRRGEGTQYF. The rearrangement links TRBV7-3 to TRBJ2-3; D is ambiguous. This CDR3 has 13 amino acids. Germline lookup yields CDR1 SGHTA and CDR2 FQGTGA. V lost 5 bases and J 8 bases, leaving 14 bases between the germline ends.

This rearrangement joins TRBV2 to TRBJ2-3; 11 bases agree with TRBD2. The CDR3 is 17 residues long. Per germline, CDR1 SNHLY and CDR2 FYNNEI. J lost 4 bases, V lost 4 bases, and 10 bases had no gene match. Here the CDR3 DNA reads TGTGCCAGCAGTGGGGGGGCTAGCGGGAGGCCGGCAGATACGCAGTATTTT. Its protein is CASSGGASGRPADTQYF.